The 16 T cell receptor beta chains below were found in one sample sequenced in a study of immune evolution from preneoplasia to lung adenocarcinoma. Profiled with immunoSEQ multiplex PCR; TCRdb holds only in-frame clones, not every one. The sample holds about 11,000 clones, 75% to 85% seen once. Specimen: FFPE minimally invasive lung adenocarcinoma tissue. Receptors were obtained from a person aged 70 to 85 with lung adenocarcinoma.

The genes are TRBV30 and TRBJ1-2, with D possibly being TRBD1 (5 bases). The CDR3 is 14 residues long. CDR1 GTSNPN and CDR2 SVGIG come from the germline V gene (reference sequence). Deletions cut 0 bases from V and 8 bases from J, with 16 bases between. The CDR3 DNA reads as TGTGCCTGGAGTGTAGGGACCGGGATGGGAGGCTACACCTTC. Translating gives CAWSVGTGMGGYTF.

V usage is TRBV4-1 and J usage is TRBJ2-5; D might be TRBD1 (5 bases). The J call may be in error: the DNA end matches TRBJ2-7 better. Germline CDR1 is MGHRA and CDR2 is YSYEKL. CDR3 size: 15 residues. The CDR3 DNA is TGCGCCAGCAGCCAAGTCGCGACAGAAGTCTACGAGCAGTACTTC. This sequence encodes CASSQVATEVYEQYF.

This clone was observed a handful of times. The genes are TRBV4-1 and TRBJ1-2; maybe TRBD1 (5 bases). The length of the CDR3 is 13 residues. The V end was cut by 1 base, the J end by 4 bases, with 7 bases between. The germline V gene encodes CDR1 MGHRA and CDR2 YSYEKL. The CDR3 loop is CASSQAGFYGYTF. In DNA form, the CDR3 reads TGCGCCAGCAGCCAAGCAGGGTTCTATGGCTACACCTTC.

The chain has TRBV30 and TRBJ2-1; D is possibly TRBD1 or TRBD2 (6 bases each). Germline V gene data show CDR1 as GTSNPN and CDR2 as SVGIG (reference sequence). This CDR3 is built from 14 residues. Trimming took off 4 bases at V and 3 bases at J, with 13 bases between the two ends. CDR3 loop: CAWKRRGVYNEQFF. DNA of the CDR3: TGTGCCTGGAAAAGGAGGGGGGTCTACAATGAGCAGTTCTTC.

The genes are TRBV5-4 and TRBJ2-5; D is unclear. The better agreement between TRBJ2-7 and the DNA end casts doubt on the J call. This CDR3 spans 14 amino acids. CDR1 is SGHNT and CDR2 is YYREEE in the germline V gene (reference sequence). The CDR3 loop is CASSLGTGPYEQYF. The DNA of the CDR3 is TGTGCCAGCAGCTTGGGTACGGGCCCCTACGAGCAGTACTTC.

V is TRBV28 and J is TRBJ2-1; 10 bases match TRBD1. Germline CDR1 reads MDHEN; CDR2 reads SYDVKM. The CDR3 has 15 amino acids. V gave up 5 bases and J gave up 7 bases; unmatched junction bases: 8. CDR3 nucleotide sequence: TGTGCCAGCAGTCCCGGGACAGGGGTCGAAAATGAGCAGTTCTTC. Translated: CASSPGTGVENEQFF.

This clone was seen only once. The rearrangement links TRBV7-9 to TRBJ2-3; D may be TRBD2 (6 bases). The ends were cut back, 4 bases at V and 6 bases at J, with 14 bases in the middle. Germline CDR1 and CDR2: SEHNR and FQNEAQ (reference sequence). This CDR3 contains 14 residues. Here the CDR3 reads CASSWTASADTQYF. CDR3 DNA: TGTGCCAGCAGCTGGACCGCTAGCGCGGATACGCAGTATTTT.

V usage is TRBV14 and J usage is TRBJ2-3; maybe TRBD1 (6 bases). The V gene lost 2 bases and the J gene lost 2 bases, with 14 bases spanning the gap. The CDR3 runs 16 residues. CDR1 and CDR2 from the germline V gene are SGHDN and FVKESK. The CDR3 loop reads CASSQLTGSFTDTQYF. As DNA, the CDR3 is TGTGCCAGCAGCCAACTAACAGGGTCCTTCACAGATACGCAGTATTTT.

The CDR3 sequence: CSVGTGPMNTEAFF. The CDR3 DNA is TGCAGCGTAGGGACAGGCCCTATGAACACTGAAGCTTTCTTT. V is TRBV29-1 and J is TRBJ1-1; 8 nucleotides line up with TRBD1. V lost 6 bases, J lost 0 bases, and 6 bases stayed unmatched. CDR3 length: 14 amino acids. CDR1 is SQVTM and CDR2 is ANQGSEA in the germline V gene. Variable domain in full (rest from reference TRBV29-1 and TRBJ1-1): SAVISQKPSRDICQRGTSLTIQCQVDSQVTMMFWYRQQPGQSLTLIATANQGSEATYESGFVIDKFPISRPNLTFSTLTVSNMSPEDSSIYLCSVGTGPMNTEAFFGQGTRLTVV.

This sequence joins TRBV4-1 and TRBJ1-4, with 8 bases that match TRBD1. Germline V gene sequence: CDR1 MGHRA, CDR2 YSYEKL. The CDR3 has 15 residues. The J segment lost 7 bases and the V segment lost 6 bases, leaving 10 bases of the junction unmatched. The CDR3 here is CASSLTGTGSEKLFF. The CDR3 DNA is TGCGCCAGCAGTCTAACCGGGACAGGTAGTGAAAAACTGTTTTTT.

This chain links TRBV11-3 with TRBJ2-1; D uncertain. The CDR3 contains 14 residues. Germline V gene sequence: CDR1 SGHNT, CDR2 YENEEA. The V end lost 0 bases, the J end lost 3 bases, and 6 bases lay between the germline ends. The CDR3 is CASSLESGYNEQFF. DNA of the CDR3: TGTGCCAGCAGCTTAGAGTCGGGCTACAATGAGCAGTTCTTC. Full variable domain (rest looked up from reference TRBV11-3 and TRBJ2-1): EAGVVQSPRYKIIEKKQPVAFWCNPISGHNTLYWYLQNLGQGPELLIRYENEEAVDDSQLPKDRFSAERLKGVDSTLKIQPAELGDSAVYLCASSLESGYNEQFFGPGTRLTVL.

To note about this clone: Other nucleotide sequences in the sample specify the same CDR3. V gene TRBV7-3 combines with J gene TRBJ2-1; D gene unclear. Germline-derived CDR1 and CDR2 are SGHTA and FQGTGA. This CDR3 contains 15 residues. V shed 5 bases and J shed 0 bases, with 11 bases lying between them. The CDR3 DNA is TGTGCCAGCAGCCCGGCCCCGAGCTCCTACAATGAGCAGTTCTTC. It codes for CASSPAPSSYNEQFF. Full variable domain (rest looked up from reference TRBV7-3 and TRBJ2-1): GAGVSQTPSNKVTEKGKYVELRCDPISGHTALYWYRQSLGQGPEFLIYFQGTGAADDSGLPNDRFFAVRPEGSVSTLKIQRTERGDSAVYLCASSPAPSSYNEQFFGPGTRLTVL.

This clone was counted between two and nine times. This chain uses TRBV10-3 with TRBJ1-4; TRBD1 matches at 7 bases. The length of the CDR3 is 15 residues. Per germline, CDR1 ENHRY and CDR2 SYGVKD. J lost 4 bases, V lost 6 bases, and 8 bases had no gene match. In DNA, the CDR3 is TGTGCCATCAGGAGGGACAGAGCTGATAATGAAAAACTGTTTTTT. It is translated as CAIRRDRADNEKLFF.

This clone has only one observation. The chain links TRBV29-1 to TRBJ2-5, with TRBD2 matching 7 bases. Germline trimming cut 0 bases from V and 5 bases from J; bases unmatched to any gene: 6. CDR3 size: 14 residues. CDR1 SQVTM and CDR2 ANQGSEA come from the germline V gene. CDR3 sequence reads: CSVEESLALETQYF. Written as DNA, the CDR3 is TGCAGCGTTGAAGAATCACTAGCGCTGGAGACCCAGTACTTC.

The chain couples TRBV9 to TRBJ1-3, with 7 bases matching TRBD1. The length of the CDR3 is 15 residues. V lost 3 bases, J lost 2 bases, and 5 bases stayed unmatched. Germline loops: CDR1 SGDLS, CDR2 YYNGEE. The CDR3 nucleotides are TGTGCCAGCAGCGGTGGGACAGACGCTGGAAACACCATATATTTT. Translated, it gives CASSGGTDAGNTIYF.

The V and J genes are TRBV27 and TRBJ2-1, with D perhaps TRBD2 (5 bases). From germline, CDR1 is MNHEY and CDR2 SMNVEV (reference sequence). The germline V and J ends were trimmed by 3 bases and 4 bases, with 10 bases remaining between them. This CDR3 has 14 residues. CDR3 coding DNA: TGTGCCAGCAGTTTCCGGGGAACTTACAATGAGCAGTTCTTC. It specifies CASSFRGTYNEQFF.